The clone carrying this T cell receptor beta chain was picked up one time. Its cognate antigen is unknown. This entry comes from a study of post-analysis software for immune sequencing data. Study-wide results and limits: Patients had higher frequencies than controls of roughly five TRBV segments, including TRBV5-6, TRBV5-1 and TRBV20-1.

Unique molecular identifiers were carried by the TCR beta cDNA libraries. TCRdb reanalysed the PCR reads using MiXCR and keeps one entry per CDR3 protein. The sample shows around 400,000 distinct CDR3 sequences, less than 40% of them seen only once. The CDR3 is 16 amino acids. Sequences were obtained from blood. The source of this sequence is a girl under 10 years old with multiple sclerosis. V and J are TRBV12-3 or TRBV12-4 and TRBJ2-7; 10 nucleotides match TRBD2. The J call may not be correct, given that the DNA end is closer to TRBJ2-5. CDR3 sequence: CASSLPGLATLETQYF. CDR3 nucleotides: TGTGCCAGCAGCCTACCGGGACTAGCGACCTTGGAGACCCAGTACTTC.